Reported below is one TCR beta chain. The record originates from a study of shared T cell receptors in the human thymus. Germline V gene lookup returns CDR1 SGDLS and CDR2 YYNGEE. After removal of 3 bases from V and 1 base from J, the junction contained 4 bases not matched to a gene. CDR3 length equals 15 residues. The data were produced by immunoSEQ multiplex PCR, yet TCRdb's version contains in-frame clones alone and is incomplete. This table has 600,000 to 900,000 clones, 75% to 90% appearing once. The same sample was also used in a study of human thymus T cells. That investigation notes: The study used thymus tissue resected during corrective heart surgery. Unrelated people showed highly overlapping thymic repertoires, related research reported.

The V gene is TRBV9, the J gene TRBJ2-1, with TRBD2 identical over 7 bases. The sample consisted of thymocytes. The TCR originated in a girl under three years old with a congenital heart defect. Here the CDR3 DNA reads TGTGCCAGCAGCGCGAGGGAGGGTTCCTACAATGAGCAGTTCTTC. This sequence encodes CASSAREGSYNEQFF.